This T cell receptor (beta chain) was captured in a study of CD8 T cells in Susac syndrome. cDNA came from roughly 0.47 to 1 ug RNA primed by random hexamers. TCR beta CDR3 was amplified by immunoSEQ multiplex PCR. This amplification extended across 54 Vbeta and 13 Jbeta segments. TCRdb passed the immunoSEQ multiplex PCR reads through MiXCR, listing each CDR3 protein once. The sample lists over 200,000 distinct CDR3 sequences, 95% occurring once. This CDR3 spans 12 amino acids. The V gene's germline CDR1 is DFQATT and CDR2 SNEGSKA (reference sequence). V lost 3 bases and J lost 3, with 7 bases in between. Sequencing targeted TCR beta in T cells from blood (CD8+ and CD4+). Points on this clonotype: What it recognizes is unknown.

Study results and caveats: It was acknowledged in the study that its TCR sequencing and HLA analysis involved a relatively small number of individuals.

This TCR derives from a human donor with multiple sclerosis. This chain links TRBV20-1 with TRBJ2-3, with D tentatively TRBD1 (5 bases). The sample was CD4+ T cells from PBMCs. This chain's CDR3 is CSARTATDTQYF. The CDR3 DNA reads as TGCAGTGCTAGGACAGCTACAGATACGCAGTATTTT.